The 14 T cell receptor beta chains below come from one sample, sequenced in a study of blood T cell repertoires in COVID-19. TCRdb's table, derived via immunoSEQ multiplex PCR, lists solely in-frame clones and lacks some. The sample lists 150,000 to 170,000 clones; over 75% were seen once. Sequencing used peripheral blood. The receptors originated from a man aged 60 to 69 with COVID-19, enrolled during active disease.

J is TRBJ2-7 and V is TRBV2; D unclear. This CDR3 spans 13 amino acids. Trimming took 4 bases from V and 2 from J, leaving 9 bases between them. The germline CDR1 and CDR2 sequences are SNHLY and FYNNEI. The CDR3 bases are TGTGCCAGCAGTGTGGTAACAGCCTACGAGCAGTACTTC. It specifies CASSVVTAYEQYF.

The genes are TRBV12-3 or TRBV12-4 and TRBJ2-7, with 12 bases that match TRBD1. The CDR3 totals 13 residues. V was clipped by 6 bases and J by 5 bases; unmatched bases: 2. The CDR3 bases are TGTGCCAGCAGGGGACAGGGGGCGGACGAGCAGTACTTC. The encoded protein is CASRGQGADEQYF.

CDR3 region: CASSPGAATGNTIYF. CDR3 in DNA: TGTGCCAGCAGCCCGGGTGCGGCTACTGGAAACACCATATATTTT. The rearrangement uses TRBV9 and TRBJ1-3, with D unclear. CDR1 is SGDLS, CDR2 YYNGEE, per germline. This CDR3 has 15 residues. V was cut by 4 bases and J by 2 bases, with 13 bases left in between.

This clone was picked up a small number of times. The V and J genes are TRBV2 and TRBJ2-3; D may be TRBD2 (5 bases). Trimming took off 6 bases at V and 5 bases at J, with 18 bases between the two ends. CDR3 size: 15 residues. Germline CDR1 SNHLY, CDR2 FYNNEI. CDR3 coding DNA: TGTGCCAGCAGACGTCGTGTAGCGATTAAAGATACGCAGTATTTT. Translated: CASRRRVAIKDTQYF.

In its sample, this clone was seen once. The CDR3: CASSDSGGGLTKAFF. CDR3 DNA sequence: TGCGCCAGCAGTGACTCGGGAGGAGGGCTGACTAAAGCTTTCTTT. The J gene is TRBJ1-1, the V gene TRBV10-2; D not resolved. Germline V gives CDR1 WSHSY, CDR2 SAAADI. V was cut by 3 bases and J by 9 bases, with 20 bases left in between. The CDR3 has 15 amino acids.

This rearrangement joins TRBV5-1 to TRBJ1-2; D unresolved. Germline CDR1 and CDR2: SGHRS and YFSETQ. The length of the CDR3 is 13 residues. V lost 7 bases and J lost 2, with 12 bases in between. The CDR3 here is CASGGEVNYGYTF. DNA for the CDR3: TGCGCCAGCGGCGGAGAAGTGAACTATGGCTACACCTTC.

The chain uses TRBV28 and TRBJ1-5, with D maybe TRBD1 (5 bases). Trimming took off 2 bases at V and 0 bases at J, with 14 bases between the two ends. The CDR3 is 17 residues long. Germline V CDR1 and CDR2: MDHEN, SYDVKM. Here the CDR3 DNA reads TGTGCCAGCAGTTTAGGGGGGGTTGTTATTAGCAATCAGCCCCAGCATTTT. Translation gives CASSLGGVVISNQPQHF.

The gene calls are TRBV7-9 and TRBJ2-7, with 12 bases identical to TRBD2. The V segment lost 3 bases and the J segment 5 bases; nucleotides outside the gene matches: 5. The CDR3 has 15 residues. Germline V lookup: CDR1 SEHNR, CDR2 FQNEAQ (reference sequence). CDR3 nucleotides: TGTGCCAGCAGCTTGAGGACTAGCGGGACCCACGAGCAGTACTTC. Its protein is CASSLRTSGTHEQYF.

DNA of the CDR3: TGTGCCAGCAGCTTCTCCTCCCCCAGGGATACGCAGTATTTT. Its protein is CASSFSSPRDTQYF. This chain links TRBV11-3 with TRBJ2-3; D gene unclear. Germline CDR1 and CDR2: SGHNT and YENEEA. Trimming removed 3 bases at V and 6 bases at J, with 13 bases between. There are 14 residues in the CDR3.

The chain carries TRBV12-3 or TRBV12-4 and TRBJ1-2; 7 nucleotides line up with TRBD1. CDR3 size: 13 residues. Unmatched junction bases numbered 6, after V lost 3 bases and J lost 8 bases. CDR3 loop: CASSFGDREGYTF. CDR3 bases: TGTGCCAGCAGTTTCGGGGACAGAGAAGGCTACACCTTC.

The chain is built from TRBV6-5 and TRBJ2-2; 7 positions match TRBD2. CDR1 is MNHEY and CDR2 is SVGAGI in the germline V gene. This CDR3 spans 12 amino acids. V shed 11 bases, J shed 1 base, and the junction held 1 base outside the gene matches. In DNA form, the CDR3 reads TGTGCCGCTAGCGGGAACACCGGGGAGCTGTTTTTT. This translates into CAASGNTGELFF.

V is TRBV4-1 and J is TRBJ2-3, with a possible D match to TRBD2 (6 bases). Trimming stripped 4 bases from V and 2 bases from J, with 16 bases between. Germline CDR1 is MGHRA and CDR2 is YSYEKL. CDR3 length: 16 residues. CDR3 residues: CASSPAGGGLTDTQYF. The CDR3 region has the DNA TGCGCCAGCAGCCCCGCCGGTGGGGGACTCACAGATACGCAGTATTTT.

This clone was seen a handful of times. The J gene is TRBJ1-1, the V gene TRBV6-5; the D gene is possibly TRBD1 (5 bases). The CDR3 is 13 amino acids. Germline loops: CDR1 MNHEY, CDR2 SVGAGI. V was cut by 7 bases and J by 7 bases, with 16 bases left in between. The CDR3 nucleotides read TGTGCCAGCAAAACCGGGACTGTCGGTGAAGCTTTCTTT. Encoded protein: CASKTGTVGEAFF.

A few counts support this clone. The chain employs TRBV19 and TRBJ1-3, with 10 nucleotides matching TRBD1. V shed 5 bases and J 0 bases; nucleotides not matched to a gene: 4. CDR3 length: 16 residues. The germline V gene encodes CDR1 LNHDA and CDR2 SQIVND (reference sequence). CDR3 DNA: TGTGCCAGTAGTCGGGACAGGGGATTCTCTGGAAACACCATATATTTT. Encoded protein: CASSRDRGFSGNTIYF.